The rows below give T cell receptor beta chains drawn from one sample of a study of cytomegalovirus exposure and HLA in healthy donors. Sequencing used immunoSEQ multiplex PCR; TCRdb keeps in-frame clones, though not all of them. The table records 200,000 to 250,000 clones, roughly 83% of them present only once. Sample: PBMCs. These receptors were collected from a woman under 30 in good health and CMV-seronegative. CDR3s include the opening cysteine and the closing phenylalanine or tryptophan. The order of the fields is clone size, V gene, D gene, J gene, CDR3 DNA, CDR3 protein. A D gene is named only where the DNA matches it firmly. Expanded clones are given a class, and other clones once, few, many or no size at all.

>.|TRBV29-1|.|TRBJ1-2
TGCAGCGTTGAGAACACCTCTAACTATGGCTACACCTTC
CSVENTSNYGYTF
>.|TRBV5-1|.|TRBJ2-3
TGCGCCAGCAGCTCGACAGGAGGATCCACAGATACGCAGTATTTT
CASSSTGGSTDTQYF
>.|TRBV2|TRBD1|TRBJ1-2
TGTGCCAGCAGTGTAGGAGAACAGGGGGCACCTGGCTACACCTTC
CASSVGEQGAPGYTF
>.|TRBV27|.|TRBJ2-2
TGTGCCAGCAGTTACGGCGGGAACACCGGGGAGCTGTTTTTT
CASSYGGNTGELFF
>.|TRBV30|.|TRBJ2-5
TGTGCCTGGAGCGAGGGTAATGAAGTCCACGAGACCCAGTACTTC
CAWSEGNEVHETQYF
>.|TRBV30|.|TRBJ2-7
TGTGCCTGGAGTGTACCAGGGTTGGGAGAGCAGTACTTC
CAWSVPGLGEQYF
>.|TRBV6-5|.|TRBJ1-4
TGTGCCAGCAGTTACACCGGTGTTCCCGGAAAACTGTTTTTT
CASSYTGVPGKLFF
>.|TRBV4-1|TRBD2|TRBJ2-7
TGCGCCAGCAGCCTTAAAGCGGGAGGCCCCTACGAGCAGTACTTC
CASSLKAGGPYEQYF
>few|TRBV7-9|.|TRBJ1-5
TGTGCCAGCAGCTTATCTAATCAGCCCCAGCATTTT
CASSLSNQPQHF
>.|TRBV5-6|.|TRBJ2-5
TGTGCCAGCAGTCTTTGGTTAGGGCCACAAGAGACCCAGTACTTC
CASSLWLGPQETQYF
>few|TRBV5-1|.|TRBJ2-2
TGCGCCAGCAGCCTACTGCCAAACACCGGGGAGCTGTTTTTT
CASSLLPNTGELFF
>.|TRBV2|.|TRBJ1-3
TGTGCCAGCACTTCGACTGTCTCTGGAAACACCATATATTTT
CASTSTVSGNTIYF
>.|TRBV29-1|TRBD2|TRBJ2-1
TGCAGCGTTGAGGGACTAGCGGGCCGCTCCTACAATGAGCAGTTCTTC
CSVEGLAGRSYNEQFF
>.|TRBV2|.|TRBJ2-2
TGTGCCAGCAGTGAGGGTGAACTCCCTATCGCCGGGGAGCTGTTTTTT
CASSEGELPIAGELFF
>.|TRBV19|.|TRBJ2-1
TGTGCCAGTAGTATTACGGGGGGGGACAGTTACTACAATGAGCAGTTCTTC
CASSITGGDSYYNEQFF
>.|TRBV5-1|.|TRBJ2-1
TGCGCCAGCAGCTTAAACTATCCCAATGAGCAGTTCTTC
CASSLNYPNEQFF
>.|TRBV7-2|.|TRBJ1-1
TGTGCCAGCAGCTTAGTCTTGACAGCCGAAGCTTTCTTT
CASSLVLTAEAFF
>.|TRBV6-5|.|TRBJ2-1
TGTGCCAGCAGTAGACAGTTTGAGCAGTTCTTC
CASSRQFEQFF
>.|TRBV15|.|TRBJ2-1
TGTGCCACCAGCAGAGTGGGTCGTGGGGGAAATGAGCAGTTCTTC
CATSRVGRGGNEQFF